What follows are 20 T cell receptor beta chains derived from one specimen sequenced in a study of T cells after yellow fever vaccination. MiXCR, run by TCRdb on the 5' RACE reads, gives a single entry per CDR3 protein. The sample yields about 510,000 distinct CDR3 sequences, roughly a fifth seen once. This specimen was PBMCs, taken more than 20 days after the first yellow fever vaccination. The source is a man aged 18-30 years who received the YFV17D yellow fever vaccine.

The chain recombines TRBV11-1 with TRBJ1-1; 7 nucleotides agree with TRBD1. In germline, CDR1 is SGHAT, CDR2 FQDESV (reference sequence). This CDR3 contains 18 residues. J was trimmed by 2 bases and V by 3 bases; bases with no gene match: 15. The CDR3 nucleotides read TGTGCCAGCAGCTTCGACGGGACAGCTCTATTTCACAACACTGAAGCTTTCTTT. It yields the protein CASSFDGTALFHNTEAFF. The full variable domain, rest sourced from reference TRBV11-1 and TRBJ1-1, is EAEVAQSPRYKITEKSQAVAFWCDPISGHATLYWYRQILGQGPELLVQFQDESVVDDSQLPKDRFSAERLKGVDSTLKIQPAELGDSAMYLCASSFDGTALFHNTEAFFGQGTRLTVV.

The gene calls are TRBV3-1 and TRBJ2-1; 8 bases align to TRBD2. From germline, CDR1 is LGHDT and CDR2 YNNKEL (reference sequence). The CDR3 sequence is 17 residues long. V lost 4 bases, J lost 6 bases, and 14 bases stayed unmatched. In DNA form, the CDR3 reads TGTGCCAGCAGCCCCGAATCCGGCGGGGGGCGGCGCAATGAGCAGTTCTTC. It translates to CASSPESGGGRRNEQFF.

This sequence joins TRBV4-3 and TRBJ2-1; D is unresolved. CDR1 and CDR2 (germline): LGHNA, YSLEER. V was shortened by 0 bases and J by 5 bases, with 8 bases between the two germline ends. This CDR3 spans 14 amino acids. The CDR3 reads CASSQESTDNEQFF. CDR3 DNA sequence: TGCGCCAGCAGCCAAGAGTCCACGGACAATGAGCAGTTCTTC.

This clonotype was observed a few times. The rearrangement links TRBV7-9 to TRBJ1-1; 10 bases fit TRBD1. Germline CDR1 SEHNR, CDR2 FQNEAQ (reference sequence). The ends lost 4 bases at V and 2 bases at J; junction bases unmatched: 7. This CDR3 has 16 residues. Here the CDR3 reads CASSSSDRGRNTEAFF. The CDR3 DNA sequence: TGTGCCAGCAGCTCATCAGACAGGGGGCGAAACACTGAAGCTTTCTTT.

The chain employs TRBV3-1 and TRBJ1-1; D gene uncertain. CDR1 is LGHDT, CDR2 YNNKEL, per germline (reference sequence). The V and J ends lost 1 base and 0 bases respectively, with 9 bases between them. There are 15 residues in the CDR3. The CDR3 nucleotides are TGTGCCAGCAGCCAAGGAAACCAGGTGAACACTGAAGCTTTCTTT. This gives the protein CASSQGNQVNTEAFF.

The CDR3 is CASSPLARTDTQYF. The CDR3 DNA follows: TGTGCCAGCAGTCCCCTAGCGAGGACAGATACGCAGTATTTT. The chain carries TRBV12-3 or TRBV12-4 and TRBJ2-3; TRBD2 might be the D (6 bases). CDR3 length: 14 amino acids. With 5 bases removed from V and 3 bases from J, the gap between germline ends came to 12 bases.

In its sample, this clonotype was seen a few times. The chain employs TRBV7-2 and TRBJ2-7; D gene uncertain. V was clipped by 6 bases and J by 0 bases, with 12 bases between them. The CDR3 covers 14 residues. Germline-derived CDR1 and CDR2 are SGHTA and FQGNSA. For the CDR3, the DNA is TGTGCCAGCAGTGCCCACAGCATCTCCTACGAGCAGTACGTC. Its translation is CASSAHSISYEQYV.

The V gene is TRBV7-3, the J gene TRBJ2-3; 9 bases fit TRBD1. Germline V gives CDR1 SGHTA, CDR2 FQGTGA. Trimming cost V 6 bases and J 1 base; bases outside gene matches: 8. This CDR3 region has 16 residues. CDR3 in amino acids: CASSRAGTGRTDTQYF. The CDR3 region has the DNA TGTGCCAGCAGTCGAGCCGGGACAGGGCGCACAGATACGCAGTATTTT.

This clonotype was seen a single time. V and J are TRBV7-3 and TRBJ2-1; D is unclear. Germline CDR1 reads SGHTA; CDR2 reads FQGTGA. V gave up 6 bases and J gave up 5 bases, with 14 bases separating them. This CDR3 contains 14 residues. Here the CDR3 DNA reads TGTGCCAGCAGACGCTCCGAGGCCCACAATGAGCAGTTCTTC. This encodes CASRRSEAHNEQFF.

The chain employs TRBV7-2 and TRBJ2-3; 8 bases align to TRBD2. CDR3 size: 12 residues. Germline V gene sequence: CDR1 SGHTA, CDR2 FQGNSA. The ends lost 5 bases at V and 10 bases at J; junction bases unmatched: 5. In DNA form, the CDR3 reads TGTGCCAGCAGCCACGGGGGGGAGCCGCAGTATTTT. Translating gives CASSHGGEPQYF.

The chain employs TRBV7-9 and TRBJ2-7; 7 nucleotides align to TRBD2. CDR1 is SEHNR and CDR2 is FQNEAQ in the germline V gene (reference sequence). V was clipped by 5 bases and J by 5 bases; unmatched bases: 12. The CDR3 extends over 15 amino acids. The CDR3 reads CASSPPGRGYHEQYF. The CDR3 bases are TGTGCCAGCAGCCCCCCAGGGCGGGGGTACCACGAGCAGTACTTC.

V usage is TRBV29-1 and J usage is TRBJ2-1, with D tentatively TRBD1 (6 bases). The CDR3 runs 15 residues. The germline V and J ends were trimmed by 8 bases and 1 base, with 18 bases remaining between them. CDR1 and CDR2 (germline): SQVTM, ANQGSEA. CDR3 in DNA: TGCAGCATAAAATCCCGGGACAATTCCTACAATGAGCAGTTCTTC. Its translation: CSIKSRDNSYNEQFF.

The sample holds many counts of this clonotype. The V gene is TRBV5-6, the J gene TRBJ2-7; D is ambiguous. The CDR3 has 13 amino acids. V was trimmed by 0 bases and J by 2 bases, leaving 6 bases between them. Germline V CDR1 and CDR2: SGHDT, YYEEEE. The CDR3 coding sequence is TGTGCCAGCAGCTTGGACGTAACCTACGAGCAGTACTTC. It translates to CASSLDVTYEQYF.

This clonotype appeared a few times. J is TRBJ1-6 and V is TRBV7-6; the match to TRBD1 covers 11 bases. The CDR3 runs to 18 residues. The junction had 13 bases not matched to a gene; V was cut back by 4 bases and J by 8 bases. Germline CDR1 and CDR2: SGHVS and FNYEAQ. The CDR3 spells CASSSRIGGQGVDSPLHF. In DNA form, the CDR3 reads TGTGCCAGCAGCTCTAGAATAGGGGGACAGGGGGTCGATTCACCCCTCCACTTT.

The gene calls are TRBV7-2 and TRBJ2-2; D not resolved. Germline V gene data show CDR1 as SGHTA and CDR2 as FQGNSA. The CDR3 has 16 residues. Trimming cost V 0 bases and J 6 bases, with 14 bases left between them. This chain's CDR3 is CASSLAKGYGSGELFF. The CDR3 DNA follows: TGTGCCAGCAGCTTAGCAAAAGGTTATGGGTCCGGGGAGCTGTTTTTT.

There are a few counts of this clonotype. The chain uses TRBV5-5 and TRBJ2-1; 13 bases are a match to TRBD2. CDR1 and CDR2 from the germline V gene are SGHKS and YYEKEE (reference sequence). The CDR3 contains 15 residues. The V segment lost 7 bases and the J segment 5 bases; nucleotides outside the gene matches: 6. CDR3 amino acids: CASGTSGMKHNEQFF. CDR3 sequence (DNA): TGTGCCAGCGGGACTAGCGGGATGAAGCACAATGAGCAGTTCTTC. The whole variable domain, remainder taken from reference TRBV5-5 and TRBJ2-1, is DAGVTQSPTHLIKTRGQQVTLRCSPISGHKSVSWYQQVLGQGPQFIFQYYEKEERGRGNFPDRFSARQFPNYSSELNVNALLLGDSALYLCASGTSGMKHNEQFFGPGTRLTVL.

The J gene is TRBJ2-2, the V gene TRBV27; D not resolved. Per germline, CDR1 MNHEY and CDR2 SMNVEV (reference sequence). This CDR3 contains 11 residues. Trimming took 7 bases from V and 8 from J, leaving 8 bases between them. The CDR3 DNA sequence: TGTGCCAGCACCCTATTGGGGGAGCTGTTTTTT. It codes for CASTLLGELFF.

The chain is built from TRBV29-1 and TRBJ2-7; D is unresolved. Trimming took off 6 bases at V and 6 bases at J, with 18 bases between the two ends. The CDR3 covers 13 residues. Per the germline V gene, CDR1 is SQVTM and CDR2 is ANQGSEA. CDR3: CSVNSPSKGEQYF. CDR3 in DNA: TGCAGCGTAAACTCTCCCTCAAAGGGCGAGCAGTACTTC.

This clonotype has only a few counts. The V and J genes are TRBV7-3 and TRBJ2-1; TRBD1 might be the D (6 bases). V was pared by 0 bases and J by 7 bases, with 19 bases between. The CDR3 totals 17 residues. CDR1 and CDR2 from the germline V gene are SGHTA and FQGTGA. Here the CDR3 reads CASSLTIGGTGRNEQFF. CDR3 DNA sequence: TGTGCCAGCAGCTTAACTATCGGTGGAACAGGGCGGAATGAGCAGTTCTTC.

The chain combines TRBV4-2 with TRBJ2-2, with D maybe TRBD2 (7 bases). Trimming pared 3 bases from V and 4 bases from J, leaving 18 bases between. In germline, CDR1 is LGHNA, CDR2 YNFKEQ. CDR3 length: 17 amino acids. The CDR3 nucleotides are TGTGCCAGCAGCCAGGGTCCGGCGGGGGCCATCACCGGGGAGCTGTTTTTT. Its protein is CASSQGPAGAITGELFF.